This TCR beta chain was recorded in a study of T cell clones after liver transplantation. Study at large: In this trial, immunosuppression withdrawal was attempted within 2 years of liver transplant. Until 12-24 months post-transplant, subjects got standard immunosuppression and no induction. At least one year of complete immunosuppression withdrawal without enzymes over twice normal defined tolerance.

TCRdb's table, derived via immunoSEQ multiplex PCR, lists solely in-frame clones and lacks some. The table lists around 110,000 clones, about nine tenths of them singletons. Thawed unstimulated PBMCs were FACS-sorted by CD3, CD4 and CD8 into two populations. Source: CD4+ T cells from blood, taken 12 months after liver transplant. The TCR originated in a human patient who received a liver transplant. The graft donor may account for some of the T cells.

The CDR3 sequence: CASSEAGAGGGYEQYF. DNA for the CDR3: TGTGCCAGCAGTGAAGCTGGGGCGGGAGGTGGTTACGAGCAGTACTTC. V is TRBV2 and J is TRBJ2-7; 8 bases map to TRBD2. V was clipped by 0 bases and J by 4 bases; unmatched bases: 8. The CDR3 sequence is 16 residues long. CDR1 is SNHLY, CDR2 FYNNEI, per germline. The full variable domain, in which reference TRBV2 and TRBJ2-7 provide the parts outside the CDR3, is EPEVTQTPSHQVTQMGQEVILRCVPISNHLYFYWYRQILGQKVEFLVSFYNNEISEKSEIFDDQFSVERPDGSNFTLKIRSTKLEDSAMYFCASSEAGAGGGYEQYFGPGTRLTVT.